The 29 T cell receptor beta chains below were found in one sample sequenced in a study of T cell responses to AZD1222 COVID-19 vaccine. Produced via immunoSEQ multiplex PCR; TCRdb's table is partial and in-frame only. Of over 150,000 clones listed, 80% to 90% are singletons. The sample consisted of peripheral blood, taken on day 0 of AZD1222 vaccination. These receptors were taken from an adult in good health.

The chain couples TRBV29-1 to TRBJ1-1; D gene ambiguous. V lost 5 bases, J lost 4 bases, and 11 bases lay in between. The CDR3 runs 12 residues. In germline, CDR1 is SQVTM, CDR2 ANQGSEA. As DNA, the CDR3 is TGCAGCGTTCTAAGTAGGGTCACTGAAGCTTTCTTT. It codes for CSVLSRVTEAFF.

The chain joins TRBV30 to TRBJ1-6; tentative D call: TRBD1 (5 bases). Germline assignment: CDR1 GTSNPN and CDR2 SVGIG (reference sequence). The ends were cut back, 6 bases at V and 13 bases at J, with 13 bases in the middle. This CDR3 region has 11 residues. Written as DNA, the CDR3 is TGTGCCTGCGCGGGGGGAGCGCCCCTCCACTTT. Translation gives CACAGGAPLHF. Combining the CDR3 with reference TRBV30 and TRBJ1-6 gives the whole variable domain SQTIHQWPATLVQPVGSPLSLECTVEGTSNPNLYWYRQAAGRGLQLLFYSVGIGQISSEVPQNLSASRPQDRQFILSSKKLLLSDSGFYLCACAGGAPLHFGNGTRLTVT.

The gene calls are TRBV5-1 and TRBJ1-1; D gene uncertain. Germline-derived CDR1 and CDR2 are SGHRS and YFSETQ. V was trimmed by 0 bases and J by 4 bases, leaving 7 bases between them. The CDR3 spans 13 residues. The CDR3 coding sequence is TGCGCCAGCAGCTTGGACGGTTTCACTGAAGCTTTCTTT. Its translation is CASSLDGFTEAFF.

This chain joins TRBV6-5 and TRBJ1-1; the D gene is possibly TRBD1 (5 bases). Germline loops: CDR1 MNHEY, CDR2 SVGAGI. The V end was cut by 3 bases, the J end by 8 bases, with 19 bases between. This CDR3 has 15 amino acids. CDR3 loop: CASSYSGPRSGEAFF. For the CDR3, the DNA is TGTGCCAGCAGTTATTCGGGGCCGAGGTCAGGGGAAGCTTTCTTT.

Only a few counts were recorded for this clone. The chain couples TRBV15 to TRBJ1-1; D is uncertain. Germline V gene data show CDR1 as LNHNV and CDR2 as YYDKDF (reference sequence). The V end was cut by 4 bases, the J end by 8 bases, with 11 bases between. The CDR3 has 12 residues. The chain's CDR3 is CATSIPGSEAFF. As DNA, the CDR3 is TGTGCCACCAGCATCCCAGGATCCGAAGCTTTCTTT.

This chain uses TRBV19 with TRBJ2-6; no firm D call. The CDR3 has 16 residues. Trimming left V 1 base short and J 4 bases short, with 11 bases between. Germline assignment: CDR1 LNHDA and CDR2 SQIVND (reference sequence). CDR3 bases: TGTGCCAGTAGTATAGTAGGCCAGTTAGGGGCCAACGTCCTGACTTTC. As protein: CASSIVGQLGANVLTF. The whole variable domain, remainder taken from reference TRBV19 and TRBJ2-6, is DGGITQSPKYLFRKEGQNVTLSCEQNLNHDAMYWYRQDPGQGLRLIYYSQIVNDFQKGDIAEGYSVSREKKESFPLTVTSAQKNPTAFYLCASSIVGQLGANVLTFGAGSRLTVL.

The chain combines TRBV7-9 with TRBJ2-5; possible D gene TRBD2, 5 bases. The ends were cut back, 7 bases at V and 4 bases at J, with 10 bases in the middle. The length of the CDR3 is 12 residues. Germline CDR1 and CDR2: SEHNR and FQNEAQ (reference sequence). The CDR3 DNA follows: TGTGCCAGCAAATCTAGCCCAGAGACCCAGTACTTC. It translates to CASKSSPETQYF.

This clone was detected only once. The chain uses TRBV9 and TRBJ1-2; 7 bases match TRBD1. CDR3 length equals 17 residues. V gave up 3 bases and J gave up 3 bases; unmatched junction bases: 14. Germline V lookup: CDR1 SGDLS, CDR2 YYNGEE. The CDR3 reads CASSATISGQDYYGYTF. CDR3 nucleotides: TGTGCCAGCAGCGCCACTATTTCCGGACAGGATTACTATGGCTACACCTTC.

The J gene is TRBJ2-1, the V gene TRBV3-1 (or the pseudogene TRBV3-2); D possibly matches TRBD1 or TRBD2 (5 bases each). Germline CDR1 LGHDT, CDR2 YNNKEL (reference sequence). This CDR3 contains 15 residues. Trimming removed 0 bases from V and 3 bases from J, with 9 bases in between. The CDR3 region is CASSQDLGDYNEQFF. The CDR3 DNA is TGTGCCAGCAGCCAAGATCTGGGGGACTACAATGAGCAGTTCTTC.

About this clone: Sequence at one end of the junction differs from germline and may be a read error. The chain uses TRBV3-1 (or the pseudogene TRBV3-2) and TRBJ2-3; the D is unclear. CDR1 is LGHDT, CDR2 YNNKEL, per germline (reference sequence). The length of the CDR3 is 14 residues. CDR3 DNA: TGTGCCAGCAGCCAAGACCCAGGCACGGATACGCAGTATTTT. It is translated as CASSQDPGTDTQYF.

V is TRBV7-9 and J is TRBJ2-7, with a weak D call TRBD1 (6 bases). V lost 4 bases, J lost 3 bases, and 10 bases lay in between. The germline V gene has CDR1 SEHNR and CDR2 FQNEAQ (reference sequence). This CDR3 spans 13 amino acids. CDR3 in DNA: TGTGCCAGCAGCTGGGAACAGGGCTACGAGCAGTACTTC. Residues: CASSWEQGYEQYF.

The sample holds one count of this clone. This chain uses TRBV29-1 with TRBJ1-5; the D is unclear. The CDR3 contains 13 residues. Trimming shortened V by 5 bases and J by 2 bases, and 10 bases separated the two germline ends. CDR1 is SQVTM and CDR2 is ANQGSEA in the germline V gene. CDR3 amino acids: CSVLDSGNQPQHF. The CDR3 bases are TGCAGCGTTCTGGATTCGGGCAATCAGCCCCAGCATTTT.

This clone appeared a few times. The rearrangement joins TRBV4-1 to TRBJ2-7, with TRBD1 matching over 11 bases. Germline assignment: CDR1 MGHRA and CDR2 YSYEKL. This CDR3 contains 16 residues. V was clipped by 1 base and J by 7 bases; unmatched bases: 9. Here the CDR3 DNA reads TGCGCCAGCAGCCAAGGATCCGGACAGGGGGCGGGGGAGCAGTACTTC. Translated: CASSQGSGQGAGEQYF.

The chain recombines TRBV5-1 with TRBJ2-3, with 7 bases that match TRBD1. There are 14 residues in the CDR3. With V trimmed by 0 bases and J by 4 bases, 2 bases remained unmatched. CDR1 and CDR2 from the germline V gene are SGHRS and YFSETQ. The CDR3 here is CASSLAQGADTQYF. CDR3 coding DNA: TGCGCCAGCAGCTTGGCGCAGGGGGCAGATACGCAGTATTTT.

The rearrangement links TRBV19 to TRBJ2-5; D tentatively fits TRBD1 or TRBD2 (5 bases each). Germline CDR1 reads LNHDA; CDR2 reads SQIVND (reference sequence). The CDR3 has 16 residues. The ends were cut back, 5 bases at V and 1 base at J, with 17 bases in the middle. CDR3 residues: CASSGGIIDVQETQYF. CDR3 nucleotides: TGTGCCAGTAGTGGGGGTATTATAGACGTCCAAGAGACCCAGTACTTC.

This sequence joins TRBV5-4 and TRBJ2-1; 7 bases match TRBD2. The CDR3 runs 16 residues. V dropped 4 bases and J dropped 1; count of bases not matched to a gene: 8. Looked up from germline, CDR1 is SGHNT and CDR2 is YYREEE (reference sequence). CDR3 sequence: CASSLTSGESYNEQFF. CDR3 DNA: TGTGCCAGCAGCCTTACCAGCGGGGAGTCCTACAATGAGCAGTTCTTC.

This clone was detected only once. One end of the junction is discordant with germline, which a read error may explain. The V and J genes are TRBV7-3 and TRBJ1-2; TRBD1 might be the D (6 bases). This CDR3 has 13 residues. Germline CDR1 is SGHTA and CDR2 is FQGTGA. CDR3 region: CASSLGSGEFGIF. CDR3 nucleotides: TGTGCCAGCAGCTTAGGGTCAGGGGAGTTCGGTATCTTC.

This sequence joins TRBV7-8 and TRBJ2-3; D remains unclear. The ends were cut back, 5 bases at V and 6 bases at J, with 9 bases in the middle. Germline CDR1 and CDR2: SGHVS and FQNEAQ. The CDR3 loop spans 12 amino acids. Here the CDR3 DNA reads TGTGCCAGCAGCCGCCCGCCCGATACGCAGTATTTT. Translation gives CASSRPPDTQYF.

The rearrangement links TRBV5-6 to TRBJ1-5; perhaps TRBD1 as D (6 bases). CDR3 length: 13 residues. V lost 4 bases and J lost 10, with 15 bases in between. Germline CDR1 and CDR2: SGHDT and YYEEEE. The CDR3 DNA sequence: TGTGCCAGCAGCCTAGGGCCGGGACAACCCCAGCATTTT. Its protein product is CASSLGPGQPQHF.

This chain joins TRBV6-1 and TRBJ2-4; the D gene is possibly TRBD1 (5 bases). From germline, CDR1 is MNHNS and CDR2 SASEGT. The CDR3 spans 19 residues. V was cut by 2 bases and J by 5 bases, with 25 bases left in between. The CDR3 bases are TGTGCCAGCAGTGAATTCGAGGACATTTCCCTCGCCTCAGAAAACATTCAGTACTTC. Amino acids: CASSEFEDISLASENIQYF.

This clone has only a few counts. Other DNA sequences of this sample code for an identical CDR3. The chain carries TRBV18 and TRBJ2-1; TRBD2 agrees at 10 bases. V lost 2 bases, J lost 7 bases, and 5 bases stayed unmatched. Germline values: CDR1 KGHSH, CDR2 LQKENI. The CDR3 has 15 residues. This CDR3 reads CASSPSGGASNEQFF. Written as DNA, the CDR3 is TGTGCCAGCTCACCAAGCGGGGGGGCTAGTAATGAGCAGTTCTTC.

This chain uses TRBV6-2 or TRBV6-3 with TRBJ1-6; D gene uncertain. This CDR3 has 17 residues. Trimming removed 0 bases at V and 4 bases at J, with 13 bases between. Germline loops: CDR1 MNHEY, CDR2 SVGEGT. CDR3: CASSYSIGELYNSPLHF. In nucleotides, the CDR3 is TGTGCCAGCAGTTACTCGATCGGCGAATTATATAATTCACCCCTCCACTTT.

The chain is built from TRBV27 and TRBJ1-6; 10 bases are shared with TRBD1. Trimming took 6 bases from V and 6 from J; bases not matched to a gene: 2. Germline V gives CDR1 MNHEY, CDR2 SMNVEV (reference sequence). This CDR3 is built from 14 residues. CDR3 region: CASRDRGTNSPLHF. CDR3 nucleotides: TGTGCCAGCAGGGACAGGGGGACTAATTCACCCCTCCACTTT.

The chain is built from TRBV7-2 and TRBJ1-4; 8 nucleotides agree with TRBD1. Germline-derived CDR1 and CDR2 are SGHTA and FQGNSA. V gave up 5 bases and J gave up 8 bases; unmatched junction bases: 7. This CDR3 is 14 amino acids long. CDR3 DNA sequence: TGTGCCAGCAGCAAATGGACAGGGAACGAAAAACTGTTTTTT. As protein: CASSKWTGNEKLFF.

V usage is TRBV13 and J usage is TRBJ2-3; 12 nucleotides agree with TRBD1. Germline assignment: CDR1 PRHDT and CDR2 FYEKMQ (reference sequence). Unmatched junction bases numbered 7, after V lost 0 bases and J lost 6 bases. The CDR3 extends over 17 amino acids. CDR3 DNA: TGTGCCAGCAGCTTAGGCTTGGGACAGGGGGCGTCCGATACGCAGTATTTT. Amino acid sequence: CASSLGLGQGASDTQYF.

CDR3 amino acids: CASSPMGRTQETQYF. CDR3 coding DNA: TGCGCCAGCAGCCCCATGGGACGGACCCAAGAGACCCAGTACTTC. The rearrangement links TRBV5-1 to TRBJ2-5; D could derive from TRBD1 or TRBD2 (5 bases each). The germline V gene has CDR1 SGHRS and CDR2 YFSETQ. Trimming took off 4 bases at V and 1 base at J, with 14 bases between the two ends. The CDR3 is made up of 15 amino acids.

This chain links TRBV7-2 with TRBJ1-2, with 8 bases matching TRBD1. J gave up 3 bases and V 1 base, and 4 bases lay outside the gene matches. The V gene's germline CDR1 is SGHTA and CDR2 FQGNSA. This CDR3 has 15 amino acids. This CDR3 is CASSLGPGGDYGYTF. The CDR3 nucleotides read TGTGCCAGCAGCTTAGGCCCAGGGGGCGACTATGGCTACACCTTC.

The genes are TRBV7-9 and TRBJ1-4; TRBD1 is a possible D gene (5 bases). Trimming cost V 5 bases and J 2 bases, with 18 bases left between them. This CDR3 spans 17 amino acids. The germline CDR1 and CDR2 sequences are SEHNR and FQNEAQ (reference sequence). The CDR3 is CASSPWGGSATNEKLFF. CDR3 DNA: TGTGCCAGCAGCCCCTGGGGGGGTTCAGCCACTAATGAAAAACTGTTTTTT. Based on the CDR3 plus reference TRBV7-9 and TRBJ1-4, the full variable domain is DTGVSQNPRHKITKRGQNVTFRCDPISEHNRLYWYRQTLGQGPEFLTYFQNEAQLEKSRLLSDRFSAERPKGSFSTLEIQRTEQGDSAMYLCASSPWGGSATNEKLFFGSGTQLSVL.

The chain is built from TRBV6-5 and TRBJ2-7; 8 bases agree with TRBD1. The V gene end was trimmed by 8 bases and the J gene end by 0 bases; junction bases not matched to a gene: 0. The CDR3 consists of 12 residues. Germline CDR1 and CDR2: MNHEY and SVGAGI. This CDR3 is CASGTGSYEQYF. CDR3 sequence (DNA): TGTGCCAGCGGGACAGGCTCCTACGAGCAGTACTTC.